This record concerns one T cell receptor (beta chain) sequence. Its antigen is unidentified. The junction departs from germline at one end; a sequencing error may be responsible. The germline V gene encodes CDR1 SGHVS and CDR2 FNYEAQ. This CDR3 comprises 13 residues. These data belong to a study of a mutant IDH1 vaccine in newly diagnosed glioma. Study background: Most had both radiotherapy and temozolomide beforehand; others had only one.

Some clones are missing from TCRdb's copy, which holds only in-frame ones; the method was immunoSEQ multiplex PCR. In the table there are around 85,000 clones, over 75% of which are singletons. Time point described: week 23, last vaccination. The content of each vaccine dose was 300 ug of mutant IDH1 20-mer peptide, and topical imiquimod accompanied it. The sample consisted of PBMCs, taken from a glioma patient whose treatment included an IDH1 peptide vaccine. This chain joins TRBV7-6 and TRBJ2-1, with 9 bases matching TRBD1. The sequence was obtained from a man between 25 and 39 years old with glioma. Some clones in this sample may be carry-over from other donors' samples. This CDR3 reads CASSLDWDRERFF. As DNA, the CDR3 is TGTGCCAGCAGCTTAGATTGGGACAGGGAGCGGTTCTTC.